This T cell receptor (beta chain) originates from a study of blood T cell repertoires in COVID-19. The overall study: The study drew acute and convalescent COVID-19 samples from the United States, Italy and Spain. PBMCs, B-cell-depleted T cells, or T cells provided the cDNA or gDNA that made up the material.

TCRdb keeps only in-frame clones here, not all; method: immunoSEQ multiplex PCR. Here the sample spans 75,000 or so clones, over 80% being singletons. The CDR3 runs to 12 residues. Looked up from germline, CDR1 is LNHDA and CDR2 is SQIVND (reference sequence). V gave up 3 bases and J gave up 15 bases, with 15 bases separating them. The source material was peripheral blood. The sequence was collected from a man between 60 and 75 years old with active or convalescent COVID-19. V and J are TRBV19 and TRBJ1-3; no firm D call. CDR3 sequence (DNA): TGTGCCAGTAGTATGAGAGAGACACCCAAATATTTT. Protein product: CASSMRETPKYF.